This T cell receptor beta chain was recorded in a study of memory CD4+ T cells and cytomegalovirus serostatus. Generated by immunoSEQ multiplex PCR, the TCRdb table keeps only in-frame clones and is missing some. The sample has 70,000 to 90,000 clones, roughly 78% seen once. Single viable CD3+CD4+CD8-CD45RO+ cells were sorted as the memory CD4+ T cells. The junction had 14 bases not matched to a gene; V was cut back by 2 bases and J by 4 bases. The CDR3 runs to 19 residues. The V gene's germline CDR1 is LGHNT and CDR2 FRNRAP. The sequence derives from an adult in good health and CMV-seropositive. The V and J genes are TRBV12-5 and TRBJ2-1; 10 bases align to TRBD1. The material sequenced was memory CD4+ T cells from blood. CDR3 DNA: TGTGCTAGTGGTTTGCCAATTTCGGGGACAGGGGACAGGTACAATGAGCAGTTCTTC. Translating gives CASGLPISGTGDRYNEQFF.